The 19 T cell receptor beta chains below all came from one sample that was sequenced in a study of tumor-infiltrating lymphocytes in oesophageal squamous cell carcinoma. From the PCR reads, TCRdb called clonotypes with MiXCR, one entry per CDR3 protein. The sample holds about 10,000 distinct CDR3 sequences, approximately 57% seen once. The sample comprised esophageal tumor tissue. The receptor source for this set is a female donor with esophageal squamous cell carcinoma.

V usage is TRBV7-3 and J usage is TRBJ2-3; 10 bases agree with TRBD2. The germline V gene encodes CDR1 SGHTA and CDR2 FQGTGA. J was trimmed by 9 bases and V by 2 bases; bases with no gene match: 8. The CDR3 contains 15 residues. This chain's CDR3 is CASSLEAGGLGTQYF. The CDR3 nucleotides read TGTGCCAGCAGCTTAGAAGCGGGAGGGCTGGGGACGCAGTATTTT.

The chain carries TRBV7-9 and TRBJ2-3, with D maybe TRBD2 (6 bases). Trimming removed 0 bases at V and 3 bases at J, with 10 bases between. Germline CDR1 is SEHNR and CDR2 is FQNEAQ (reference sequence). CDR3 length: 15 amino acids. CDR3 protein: CASSLAGGSTDTQYF. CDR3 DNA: TGTGCCAGCAGCTTAGCGGGAGGAAGTACAGATACGCAGTATTTT. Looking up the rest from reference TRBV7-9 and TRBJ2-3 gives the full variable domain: DTGVSQNPRHKITKRGQNVTFRCDPISEHNRLYWYRQTLGQGPEFLTYFQNEAQLEKSRLLSDRFSAERPKGSFSTLEIQRTEQGDSAMYLCASSLAGGSTDTQYFGPGTRLTVL.

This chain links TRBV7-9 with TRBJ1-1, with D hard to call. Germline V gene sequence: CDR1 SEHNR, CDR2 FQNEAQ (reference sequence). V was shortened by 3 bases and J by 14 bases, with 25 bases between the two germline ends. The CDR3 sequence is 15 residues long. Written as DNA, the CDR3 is TGTGCCAGCAGCTTCGGACTAGCGGGAGGAAAGGAGCAGTTCTTT. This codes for CASSFGLAGGKEQFF.

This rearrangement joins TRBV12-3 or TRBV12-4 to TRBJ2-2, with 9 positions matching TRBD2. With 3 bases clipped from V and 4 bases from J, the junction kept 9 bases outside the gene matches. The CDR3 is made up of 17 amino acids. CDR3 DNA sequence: TGTGCCAGCAGTTTTATAGCGGGGGACTTGAGCACCGGGGAGCTGTTTTTT. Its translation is CASSFIAGDLSTGELFF.

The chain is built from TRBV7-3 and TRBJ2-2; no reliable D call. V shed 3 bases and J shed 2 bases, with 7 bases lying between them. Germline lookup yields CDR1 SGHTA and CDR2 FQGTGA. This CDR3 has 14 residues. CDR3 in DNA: TGTGCCAGCAGCTTCCGTGCCAACACCGGGGAGCTGTTTTTT. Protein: CASSFRANTGELFF.

The CDR3 DNA follows: TGCAGTGCTAGAGATGGCGAAGGCGGGGAGCAGTTCTTC. Encoded protein: CSARDGEGGEQFF. This chain uses TRBV20-1 with TRBJ2-1; weak D call: TRBD2 (5 bases). The ends were cut back, 0 bases at V and 10 bases at J, with 13 bases in the middle. Germline-derived CDR1 and CDR2 are DFQATT and SNEGSKA (reference sequence). The length of the CDR3 is 13 residues.

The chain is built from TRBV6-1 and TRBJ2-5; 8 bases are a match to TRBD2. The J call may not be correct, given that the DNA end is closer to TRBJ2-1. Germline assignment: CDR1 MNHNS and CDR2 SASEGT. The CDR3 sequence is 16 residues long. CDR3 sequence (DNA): TGTGCCAGCAGTGAAGCGGACGGGGGGGGATCCAATGAGCAGTTCTTC. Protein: CASSEADGGGSNEQFF.

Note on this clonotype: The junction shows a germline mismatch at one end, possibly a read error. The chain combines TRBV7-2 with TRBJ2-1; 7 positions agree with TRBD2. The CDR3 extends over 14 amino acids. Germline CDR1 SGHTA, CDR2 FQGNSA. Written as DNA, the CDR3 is TGTGCCAGCAGCTTGGGGACTACCTATAATGAGCAGTTCTTC. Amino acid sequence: CASSLGTTYNEQFF.

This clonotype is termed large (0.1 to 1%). The CDR3 coding sequence is TGTGCCAGCAGCCCCCATCAGGGGCAGGGCTACACCTTC. Its translation: CASSPHQGQGYTF. The chain joins TRBV7-2 to TRBJ1-2; maybe TRBD1 (6 bases). The length of the CDR3 is 13 residues. The germline V gene encodes CDR1 SGHTA and CDR2 FQGNSA. Trimming removed 5 bases at V and 8 bases at J, with 15 bases between. Full variable domain (outside the CDR3, taken from reference TRBV7-2 and TRBJ1-2): GAGVSQSPSNKVTEKGKDVELRCDPISGHTALYWYRQSLGQGLEFLIYFQGNSAPDKSGLPSDRFSAERTGGSVSTLTIQRTQQEDSAVYLCASSPHQGQGYTFGSGTRLTVV.

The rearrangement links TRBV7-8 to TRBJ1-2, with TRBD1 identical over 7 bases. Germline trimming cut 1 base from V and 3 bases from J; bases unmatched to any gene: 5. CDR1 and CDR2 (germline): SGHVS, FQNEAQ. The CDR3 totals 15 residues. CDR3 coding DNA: TGTGCCAGCAGCTTAGGGGGAGGGGGCGACTATGGCTACACCTTC. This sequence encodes CASSLGGGGDYGYTF.

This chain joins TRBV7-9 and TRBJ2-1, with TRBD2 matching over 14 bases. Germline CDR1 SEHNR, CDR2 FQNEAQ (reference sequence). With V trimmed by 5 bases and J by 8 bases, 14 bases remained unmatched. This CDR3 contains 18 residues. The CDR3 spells CASSTSGTSGSNSYEQFF. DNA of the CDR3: TGTGCCAGCAGCACATCCGGGACTAGCGGGAGCAATAGCTATGAGCAGTTCTTC.

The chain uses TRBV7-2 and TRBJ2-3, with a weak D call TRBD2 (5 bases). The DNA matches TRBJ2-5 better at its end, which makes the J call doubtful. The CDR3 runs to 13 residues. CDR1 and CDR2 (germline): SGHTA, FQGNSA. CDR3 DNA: TGTGCCAGCAGCTTAAACTGGGAGGAGACCCAGTACTTC. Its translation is CASSLNWEETQYF.

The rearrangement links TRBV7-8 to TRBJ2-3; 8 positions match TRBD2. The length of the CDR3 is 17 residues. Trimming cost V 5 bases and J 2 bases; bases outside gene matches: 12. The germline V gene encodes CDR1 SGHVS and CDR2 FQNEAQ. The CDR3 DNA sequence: TGTGCCAGCAGCCACGGGGTAGCGGGAATTAACACAGATACGCAGTATTTT. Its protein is CASSHGVAGINTDTQYF.

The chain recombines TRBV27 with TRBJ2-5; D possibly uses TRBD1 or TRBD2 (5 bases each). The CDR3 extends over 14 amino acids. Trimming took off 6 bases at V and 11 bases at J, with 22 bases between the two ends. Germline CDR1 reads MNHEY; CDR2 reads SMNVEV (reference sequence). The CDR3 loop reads CASSRRGADNEQYF. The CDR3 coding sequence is TGTGCCAGCAGCCGTAGGGGAGCTGACAATGAGCAGTACTTC.

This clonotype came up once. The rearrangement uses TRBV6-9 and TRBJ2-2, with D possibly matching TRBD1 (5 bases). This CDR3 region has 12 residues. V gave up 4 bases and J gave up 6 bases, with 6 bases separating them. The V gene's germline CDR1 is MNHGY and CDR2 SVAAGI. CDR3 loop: CASSSRAGELFF. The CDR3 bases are TGTGCCAGCAGTTCCAGGGCCGGGGAGCTGTTTTTT.

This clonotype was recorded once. The CDR3 region has the DNA TGTGCCAGCAGCTTCCCCAGGGGAGGCGGGAGGGCCAGGAATGAGCAGTTCTTC. As protein: CASSFPRGGGRARNEQFF. The rearrangement joins TRBV7-8 to TRBJ2-1; the match to TRBD2 covers 9 bases. The length of the CDR3 is 18 residues. Per the germline V gene, CDR1 is SGHVS and CDR2 is FQNEAQ. The V and J ends lost 3 bases and 7 bases, in that order; junction bases with no gene match: 16.

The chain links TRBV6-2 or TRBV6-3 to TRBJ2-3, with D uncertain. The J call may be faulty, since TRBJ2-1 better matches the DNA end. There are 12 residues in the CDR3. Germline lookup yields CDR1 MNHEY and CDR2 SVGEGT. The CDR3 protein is CASSSWFNEQFF. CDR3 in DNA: TGTGCCAGCAGTTCTTGGTTCAATGAGCAGTTCTTC.

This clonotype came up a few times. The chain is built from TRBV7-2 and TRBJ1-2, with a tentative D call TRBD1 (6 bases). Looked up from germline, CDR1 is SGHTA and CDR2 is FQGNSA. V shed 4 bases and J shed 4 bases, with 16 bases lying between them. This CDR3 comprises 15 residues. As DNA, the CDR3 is TGTGCCAGCAGCTCCCCACAGGGTTTCCGCTATGGCTACACCTTC. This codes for CASSSPQGFRYGYTF.

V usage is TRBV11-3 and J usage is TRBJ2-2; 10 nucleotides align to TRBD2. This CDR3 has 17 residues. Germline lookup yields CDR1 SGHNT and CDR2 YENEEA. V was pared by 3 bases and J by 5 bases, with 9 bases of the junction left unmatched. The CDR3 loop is CASSLTVTSGLTGELFF. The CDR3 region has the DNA TGTGCCAGCAGCTTGACGGTGACTAGCGGGTTGACCGGGGAGCTGTTTTTT.